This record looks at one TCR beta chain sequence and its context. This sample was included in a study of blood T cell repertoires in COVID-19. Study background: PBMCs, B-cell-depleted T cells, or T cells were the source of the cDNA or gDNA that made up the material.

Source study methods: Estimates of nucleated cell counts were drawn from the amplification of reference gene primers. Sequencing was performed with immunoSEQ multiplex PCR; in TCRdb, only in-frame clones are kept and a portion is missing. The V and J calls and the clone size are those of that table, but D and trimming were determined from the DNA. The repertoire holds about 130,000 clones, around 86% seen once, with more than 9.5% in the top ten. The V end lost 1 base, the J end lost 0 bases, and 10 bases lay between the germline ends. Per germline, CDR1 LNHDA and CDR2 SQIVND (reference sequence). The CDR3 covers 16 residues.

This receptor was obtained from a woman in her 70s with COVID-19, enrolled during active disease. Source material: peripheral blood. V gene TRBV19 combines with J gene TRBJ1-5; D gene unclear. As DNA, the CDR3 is TGTGCCAGTAGTATAGTAACAGCTTATAGCAATCAGCCCCAGCATTTT. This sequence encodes CASSIVTAYSNQPQHF.